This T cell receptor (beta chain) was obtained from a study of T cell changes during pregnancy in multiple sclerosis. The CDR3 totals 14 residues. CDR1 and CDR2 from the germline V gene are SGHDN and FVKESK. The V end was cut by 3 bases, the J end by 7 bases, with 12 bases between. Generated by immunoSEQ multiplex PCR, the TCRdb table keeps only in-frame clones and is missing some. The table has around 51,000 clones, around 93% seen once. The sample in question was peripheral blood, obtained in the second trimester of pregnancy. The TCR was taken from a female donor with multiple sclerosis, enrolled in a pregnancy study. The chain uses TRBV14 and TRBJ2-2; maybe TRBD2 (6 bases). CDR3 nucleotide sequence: TGTGCCAGCAGCCACCAGGGAGGACTCGGGGAGCTGTTTTTT. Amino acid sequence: CASSHQGGLGELFF.